This T cell receptor beta chain is from a study of T-cell reconstitution after alpha-beta-depleted transplantation in children (dated by TCRdb to 2016 to 2017). A note on the overall study: T-cell immune reconstitution after TCRalphabeta/CD19-depleted allogeneic hematopoietic cell transplantation in children was quantitatively tracked in the study by means of TCR repertoire profiling. Paper-wide results and their limitations: The high TCRbeta diversity at day 60 in some patients was ascribed to recipient T cells and intrathymic progenitors that had survived conditioning. About two months after transplant, the apparently early recovery of alphabetaT-cell counts reportedly depended on just several hundred clones that had expanded rapidly and came from non-depleted graft cells. Over the following months the frequencies of hyperexpanded clones went down, and after one year T-cell counts and TCRbeta diversity were mostly credited to newly produced T cells.

Library generation was performed with PCR. The sequencer listed for this sample is Illumina HiSeq 2500. Molecular barcoding was employed in the preparation of TCR libraries, with unique molecular identifiers being used to normalize TCRbeta repertoire quantification. The public sequencing data were trimmed at Q25 with fastp and processed into clonotypes with MiXCR by TCRdb, which kept only in-frame beta chains. Rows matching on CDR3 protein sequence are summarized as one entry with the most common DNA and genes. The sample table shows approximately 150,000 distinct CDR3 sequences, and around 9% are seen once. The ten largest clones capture about a sixth of the sample. V is cut by 6 bases and J by 0 bases, and the space between the germline ends is 18 bases. Based on the germline V gene, the CDR1 and CDR2 sequences are SGHVS and FNYEAQ. Measured from the cysteine to the phenylalanine, the CDR3 is 16 residues long. CDR3 DNA only is kept here, 48 bases in frame from base 1.

The treatment or condition label for this specimen denotes: allogeneic hematopoietic cell transplantation with graft depleted of TCRalphabeta T cells and CD19 B cells. Transplant recipients were children who received TCRalphabeta/CD19-depleted allogeneic hematopoietic cell grafts. In the case of this clonotype: The specificity of this receptor is unknown. No base quality information exists; no much larger clone differs at one position.

Recombination connected TRBV7-6 to TRBJ2-7; there is no confident call for the D gene. This receptor was taken from a female patient aged 2-9 years who had a stem cell transplant for congenital amegakaryocytic thrombocytopenia, so the T cells may come from the graft donor. This sample comprised PBMCs, mostly from graft donor cells, obtained 180 days after TCRalphabeta/CD19-depleted stem cell transplant. The DNA sequence reads TGTGCCAGCAGGTATTTTTCGACGGCGAGCTCCTACGAGCAGTACTTC. The encoded protein is CASRYFSTASSYEQYF.